These 31 T cell receptor beta chains came from one sample sequenced in a study of response to subunit inactivated influenza vaccine. TCRdb itself ran the RT-PCR reads through MiXCR, one entry per CDR3 protein. This sample yields roughly 630,000 distinct CDR3 sequences, of which 12% to 15% are seen a single time; 7.6% belongs to the top ten. The material sequenced was PBMCs from blood, taken about 14 days before vaccination. These receptors were taken from a man in his fifties who received an inactivated influenza vaccine.

This clonotype appeared a few times. The chain has TRBV4-1 and TRBJ2-7; a weak D match, TRBD1 (5 bases). V lost 4 bases and J lost 6, with 19 bases in between. Germline V gene lookup returns CDR1 MGHRA and CDR2 YSYEKL. This CDR3 spans 15 amino acids. The CDR3 loop is CASSRARGLAGEQYF. Written as DNA, the CDR3 is TGCGCCAGCAGCCGGGCAAGGGGTTTAGCAGGCGAGCAGTACTTC.

At least ten counts were recorded for this clonotype. J is TRBJ2-3 and V is TRBV7-9; D is undetermined. V was shortened by 5 bases and J by 1 base, with 7 bases between the two germline ends. CDR3 length equals 13 residues. Looked up from germline, CDR1 is SEHNR and CDR2 is FQNEAQ (reference sequence). The CDR3 nucleotides read TGTGCCAGCAGCGCCCTCGGCACAGATACGCAGTATTTT. This translates into CASSALGTDTQYF.

This clonotype was counted only a few times. The genes are TRBV25-1 and TRBJ2-7; D is unresolved. The CDR3 is 11 amino acids. Per the germline V gene, CDR1 is MGHDK and CDR2 is SYGVNS. The V end was cut by 4 bases, the J end by 3 bases, with 4 bases between. The CDR3 region is CASSVFYEQYF. The CDR3, as DNA: TGTGCCAGCAGTGTTTTCTACGAGCAGTACTTC.

The gene calls are TRBV9 and TRBJ2-3; 15 nucleotides align to TRBD2. The germline CDR1 and CDR2 sequences are SGDLS and YYNGEE. The V gene end was trimmed by 3 bases and the J gene end by 4 bases; junction bases not matched to a gene: 6. The CDR3 has 17 amino acids. DNA for the CDR3: TGTGCCAGCAGCGGCCGGACTAGCGGGGGGGAGGCAGATACGCAGTATTTT. Translated: CASSGRTSGGEADTQYF.

A few counts support this clonotype. This chain uses TRBV12-3 or TRBV12-4 with TRBJ2-1; 9 positions agree with TRBD1. The V and J ends lost 2 bases and 10 bases, in that order; junction bases with no gene match: 6. This CDR3 region has 14 residues. CDR3 amino acids: CASSLWGQGVEQFF. For the CDR3, the DNA is TGTGCCAGCAGTTTATGGGGACAGGGTGTCGAGCAGTTCTTC.

The rearrangement links TRBV7-3 to TRBJ2-2, with D possibly being TRBD2 (6 bases). This CDR3 is 14 amino acids long. Germline-derived CDR1 and CDR2 are SGHTA and FQGTGA. Trimming stripped 1 base from V and 5 bases from J, with 8 bases between. Here the CDR3 DNA reads TGTGCCAGCAGCTTAAAGGCGGGAACCGGGGAGCTGTTTTTT. This translates into CASSLKAGTGELFF.

This clonotype was recorded many times. This chain joins TRBV9 and TRBJ1-1, with D possibly matching TRBD1 (5 bases). V lost 4 bases and J lost 6, with 22 bases in between. The CDR3 spans 16 residues. Germline values: CDR1 SGDLS, CDR2 YYNGEE. In nucleotides, the CDR3 is TGTGCCAGCAGCCTAGGGCGGGGGTCGGCCGGCGCTGAAGCTTTCTTT. This sequence encodes CASSLGRGSAGAEAFF.

The genes are TRBV28 and TRBJ1-1, with D perhaps TRBD1 (5 bases). This CDR3 contains 15 residues. Germline loops: CDR1 MDHEN, CDR2 SYDVKM. Trimming shortened V by 6 bases and J by 1 base, and 15 bases separated the two germline ends. The CDR3: CASRATGTANTEAFF. DNA of the CDR3: TGTGCCAGCAGAGCTACCGGGACGGCGAACACTGAAGCTTTCTTT.

This clonotype was observed a few times. The chain links TRBV29-1 to TRBJ2-7; 8 bases are a match to TRBD2. V shed 4 bases, J shed 1 base, and the junction held 3 bases outside the gene matches. The germline CDR1 and CDR2 sequences are SQVTM and ANQGSEA. The CDR3 has 13 amino acids. CDR3 residues: CSVVSGSSYEQYF. The CDR3 region has the DNA TGCAGCGTTGTGAGCGGGAGTTCCTACGAGCAGTACTTC.

The table lists this clonotype with many counts. The chain is built from TRBV27 and TRBJ2-7; D might be TRBD1 or TRBD2, each matching 6 bases. There are 12 residues in the CDR3. Germline V gene data show CDR1 as MNHEY and CDR2 as SMNVEV (reference sequence). V gave up 3 bases and J gave up 6 bases, with 9 bases separating them. DNA for the CDR3: TGTGCCAGCAGTTTCTCGGGGGCCGAGCAGTACTTC. It translates to CASSFSGAEQYF.

The rearrangement links TRBV6-1 to TRBJ2-7, with D maybe TRBD2 (5 bases). V shed 1 base and J shed 3 bases, with 10 bases lying between them. The CDR3 runs 14 residues. Germline V gives CDR1 MNHNS, CDR2 SASEGT. This CDR3 reads CASSEGSDYYEQYF. CDR3 nucleotide sequence: TGTGCCAGCAGTGAAGGGTCAGACTACTACGAGCAGTACTTC.

J is TRBJ2-7 and V is TRBV6-1; TRBD1 aligns across 10 bases. Germline V gene data show CDR1 as MNHNS and CDR2 as SASEGT. There are 16 residues in the CDR3. V trimming: 5 bases; J trimming: 2 bases; junction bases outside the gene matches: 9. CDR3 in amino acids: CASSMTGGTVPYEQYF. DNA of the CDR3: TGTGCCAGCAGTATGACAGGGGGCACAGTTCCCTACGAGCAGTACTTC.

This clonotype was found once. The chain carries TRBV6-2 or TRBV6-3 and TRBJ1-2, with 9 bases lining up with TRBD1. The CDR3 covers 14 residues. Germline V gene lookup returns CDR1 MNHEY and CDR2 SVGEGT. V dropped 6 bases and J dropped 5; count of bases not matched to a gene: 7. This chain's CDR3 is CASRTGTGKYGYTF. The CDR3 nucleotides read TGTGCCAGCAGAACCGGGACAGGGAAATATGGCTACACCTTC.

This clonotype was counted only a few times. The V and J genes are TRBV29-1 and TRBJ2-7; unclear D gene. The CDR3 is 11 amino acids. Germline CDR1 and CDR2: SQVTM and ANQGSEA. V was cut by 5 bases and J by 3 bases, with 8 bases left in between. The CDR3 bases are TGCAGCGTTTCGTGGGGCTACGAGCAGTACTTC. The encoded protein is CSVSWGYEQYF.

The CDR3 is CSAQAGGPVYNEQFF. The CDR3 DNA reads TGCAGTGCTCAAGCGGGGGGGCCAGTTTACAATGAGCAGTTCTTC. The V gene is TRBV20-1, the J gene TRBJ2-1; 10 positions match TRBD2. This CDR3 spans 15 amino acids. The J segment lost 4 bases and the V segment lost 5 bases, leaving 8 bases of the junction unmatched. CDR1 and CDR2 (germline): DFQATT, SNEGSKA (reference sequence).

A few counts support this clonotype. The chain has TRBV20-1 and TRBJ2-1; 13 bases match TRBD2. Per the germline V gene, CDR1 is DFQATT and CDR2 is SNEGSKA (reference sequence). The CDR3 runs to 16 residues. V was clipped by 5 bases and J by 0 bases; unmatched bases: 4. The chain's CDR3 is CSARTSGGSSYNEQFF. CDR3 DNA: TGCAGTGCTCGGACTAGCGGGGGCTCCTCCTACAATGAGCAGTTCTTC.

The gene calls are TRBV5-6 and TRBJ2-7; D may match TRBD1 or TRBD2 (6 bases each). Per the germline V gene, CDR1 is SGHDT and CDR2 is YYEEEE. The V and J ends lost 6 bases and 7 bases respectively, with 17 bases between them. The CDR3 runs 13 residues. The CDR3 protein is CASNQGTSREQYF. The CDR3 nucleotides are TGTGCCAGCAACCAGGGGACTTCTCGGGAGCAGTACTTC.

The chain joins TRBV3-1 to TRBJ2-3; D is perhaps TRBD2 (5 bases). The CDR3 sequence is 14 residues long. The V end was cut by 2 bases, the J end by 2 bases, with 8 bases between. CDR1 and CDR2 from the germline V gene are LGHDT and YNNKEL (reference sequence). Here the CDR3 DNA reads TGTGCCAGCAGCCAACTAGCAGTCACAGATACGCAGTATTTT. Translating gives CASSQLAVTDTQYF.

This chain connects TRBV7-6 to TRBJ2-7, with 9 bases fitting TRBD2. Germline V gives CDR1 SGHVS, CDR2 FNYEAQ. CDR3 size: 16 residues. The ends lost 5 bases at V and 1 base at J; junction bases unmatched: 9. CDR3 DNA: TGTGCCAGCAGCCCAGCGGCACTAGCGGGTTCCTACGAGCAGTACTTC. Its translation: CASSPAALAGSYEQYF. Using reference TRBV7-6 and TRBJ2-7 for the parts outside the CDR3, the full variable domain is GAGVSQSPRYKVTKRGQDVALRCDPISGHVSLYWYRQALGQGPEFLTYFNYEAQQDKSGLPNDRFSAERPEGSISTLTIQRTEQRDSAMYRCASSPAALAGSYEQYFGPGTRLTVT.

The chain uses TRBV11-2 and TRBJ2-5; no firm D call. This CDR3 is 14 amino acids long. The V end was cut by 5 bases, the J end by 4 bases, with 14 bases between. Germline CDR1 reads SGHAT; CDR2 reads FQNNGV. The CDR3 reads CASSQWAISETQYF. The CDR3 DNA is TGTGCCAGCAGCCAGTGGGCCATATCAGAGACCCAGTACTTC.

This clonotype turned up a few times. The rearrangement uses TRBV25-1 and TRBJ1-1; D might be TRBD1 (6 bases). Germline CDR1 reads MGHDK; CDR2 reads SYGVNS. The V and J ends lost 2 bases and 11 bases respectively, with 9 bases between them. This CDR3 is 11 amino acids long. The CDR3 reads CASSEGQGAFF. Written as DNA, the CDR3 is TGTGCCAGCAGTGAAGGTCAGGGGGCTTTCTTT. The full variable domain, with the rest looked up from reference TRBV25-1 and TRBJ1-1, is EADIYQTPRYLVIGTGKKITLECSQTMGHDKMYWYQQDPGMELHLIHYSYGVNSTEKGDLSSESTVSRIRTEHFPLTLESARPSHTSQYLCASSEGQGAFFGQGTRLTVV.

This clonotype was seen repeatedly, ten times or more. The chain links TRBV7-2 to TRBJ2-1; 7 bases match TRBD2. Germline assignment: CDR1 SGHTA and CDR2 FQGNSA. J was trimmed by 3 bases and V by 0 bases; bases with no gene match: 2. CDR3 length equals 15 residues. For the CDR3, the DNA is TGTGCCAGCAGCTTAGCCGGGACTAACTACAATGAGCAGTTCTTC. Translation: CASSLAGTNYNEQFF. Variable domain in full (rest from reference TRBV7-2 and TRBJ2-1): GAGVSQSPSNKVTEKGKDVELRCDPISGHTALYWYRQSLGQGLEFLIYFQGNSAPDKSGLPSDRFSAERTGGSVSTLTIQRTQQEDSAVYLCASSLAGTNYNEQFFGPGTRLTVL.

This rearrangement joins TRBV7-8 to TRBJ1-2; possible D gene TRBD1, 5 bases. V dropped 7 bases and J dropped 3 bases, with 18 bases sitting between them. Germline V gene lookup returns CDR1 SGHVS and CDR2 FQNEAQ. This CDR3 region has 15 residues. The CDR3: CASMTGAWGDYGYTF. In DNA, the CDR3 is TGTGCCAGCATGACCGGGGCTTGGGGGGACTATGGCTACACCTTC.

This chain links TRBV2 with TRBJ2-2, with D unclear. V lost 0 bases to trimming and J lost 6 bases, with 8 bases between them. The germline CDR1 and CDR2 sequences are SNHLY and FYNNEI. The CDR3 totals 14 residues. CDR3 amino acids: CASSEAQEAGELFF. CDR3 sequence (DNA): TGTGCCAGCAGTGAAGCGCAAGAGGCCGGGGAGCTGTTTTTT.

This clonotype has more than one count but fewer than ten. This chain joins TRBV27 and TRBJ2-6; D not resolved. CDR1 and CDR2 (germline): MNHEY, SMNVEV (reference sequence). This CDR3 has 14 residues. The V end lost 6 bases, the J end lost 4 bases, and 10 bases lay between the germline ends. CDR3 amino acids: CASREIPGANVLTF. The CDR3 bases are TGTGCCAGCAGAGAGATACCCGGGGCCAACGTCCTGACTTTC.

The chain links TRBV9 to TRBJ1-3; D is possibly TRBD1 (6 bases). The CDR3 totals 14 residues. Germline-derived CDR1 and CDR2 are SGDLS and YYNGEE. V was cut by 4 bases and J by 2 bases, with 10 bases left in between. CDR3 coding DNA: TGTGCCAGCAGCACGAGGACAGCTGGAAACACCATATATTTT. As protein: CASSTRTAGNTIYF.

The V and J genes are TRBV27 and TRBJ1-1; no clear D gene. CDR3 length equals 17 residues. Per germline, CDR1 MNHEY and CDR2 SMNVEV (reference sequence). The V end lost 2 bases, the J end lost 5 bases, and 21 bases lay between the germline ends. DNA for the CDR3: TGTGCCAGCAGTTTAGAGGGCGCCGGCTACCTGGAGACTGAAGCTTTCTTT. Translated: CASSLEGAGYLETEAFF.

This chain connects TRBV28 to TRBJ2-4; tentative D call: TRBD1 (5 bases). The CDR3 is 14 amino acids. Trimming cost V 2 bases and J 8 bases, with 13 bases left between them. Germline CDR1 MDHEN, CDR2 SYDVKM. Written as DNA, the CDR3 is TGTGCCAGCAGTTTACAGCAGGGAATGGACATTCAGTACTTC. Amino acids: CASSLQQGMDIQYF.

This clonotype was observed a few times. The V and J genes are TRBV7-2 and TRBJ2-3; 14 nucleotides agree with TRBD2. Unmatched junction bases numbered 8, after V lost 5 bases and J lost 7 bases. The CDR3 contains 16 residues. The germline CDR1 and CDR2 sequences are SGHTA and FQGNSA. CDR3: CASSPGTSGGFHTQYF. As DNA, the CDR3 is TGTGCCAGCAGCCCAGGGACTAGCGGGGGCTTTCATACGCAGTATTTT.

Only a few counts were recorded for this clonotype. In DNA, the CDR3 is TGTGCCATCAACCGGGGACAGACCAATTCACCCCTCCACTTT. Amino acids: CAINRGQTNSPLHF. V and J are TRBV10-3 and TRBJ1-6; TRBD1 matches 7 bases. Germline-derived CDR1 and CDR2 are ENHRY and SYGVKD. The CDR3 has 14 residues. V lost 7 bases, J lost 7 bases, and 7 bases stayed unmatched.

Written as DNA, the CDR3 is TGCGCCAGCAGCTTGGACCAAGCGACGGGACAGATAAACTATGGCTACACCTTC. This codes for CASSLDQATGQINYGYTF. The rearrangement links TRBV5-1 to TRBJ1-2; 7 nucleotides align to TRBD1. The ends lost 0 bases at V and 2 bases at J; junction bases unmatched: 13. Germline CDR1 SGHRS, CDR2 YFSETQ. CDR3 length: 18 residues.